These 23 T cell receptor beta chains were sequenced from one sample in a study of blood T cells in healthy people across ages. It was with a sample-barcoded 5' primer and a J-beta primer mix that a second PCR of roughly 6 to 12 cycles was run. TCRdb reprocessed the 5' RACE reads via MiXCR and lists one record per CDR3 protein. This table has around 650,000 distinct CDR3 sequences, 32% appearing once. Sequenced material: blood. These receptors came from a woman older than 75 in good health.

This clonotype appeared a few times. The rearrangement joins TRBV25-1 to TRBJ2-1; the D gene could be TRBD1 or TRBD2 (5 bases each). Germline V CDR1 and CDR2: MGHDK, SYGVNS. The V end lost 6 bases, the J end lost 7 bases, and 19 bases lay between the germline ends. The CDR3 extends over 15 amino acids. Here the CDR3 reads CASSRGEIFGNEQFF. In nucleotides, the CDR3 is TGTGCCAGCAGCCGAGGGGAGATCTTCGGTAATGAGCAGTTCTTC.

This clonotype was recorded once. The chain links TRBV12-3 or TRBV12-4 to TRBJ2-1; a weak D match, TRBD2 (5 bases). Between the trimmed V and J ends, which lost 6 bases and 11 bases, there was a span of 14 bases. This CDR3 comprises 12 residues. The CDR3 protein is CASSLRWEKQFF. The CDR3 nucleotides read TGTGCCAGCAGCCTCAGGTGGGAGAAGCAGTTCTTC.

A word on this clonotype: One base away lies a much larger clone, so this may be a sequencing read error. The chain couples TRBV2 to TRBJ2-7, with 8 bases matching TRBD1. CDR1 is SNHLY and CDR2 is FYNNEI in the germline V gene. CDR3 length: 15 amino acids. In DNA form, the CDR3 reads TGTGCCAGCAGAGAGACAGGGGCCAGCTCCTACGAGCGGTACTTC. Residues: CASRETGASSYERYF.

Remarks on this clonotype: This could be a read error, since a much larger clone is one nucleotide away. The genes are TRBV20-1 and TRBJ2-5; 8 nucleotides align to TRBD2. CDR1 is DFQATT and CDR2 is SNEGSKA in the germline V gene (reference sequence). V gave up 8 bases and J gave up 7 bases; unmatched junction bases: 15. This CDR3 comprises 14 residues. The CDR3 DNA reads as TGCAGTTTTCCTTCAGCGGGGGTAGTCGGGACCCAGTACTTC. Translation: CSFPSAGVVGTQYF.

This clonotype was counted at least ten times. The V gene is TRBV20-1, the J gene TRBJ1-2, with D possibly being TRBD1 (5 bases). The germline CDR1 and CDR2 sequences are DFQATT and SNEGSKA (reference sequence). V lost 5 bases to trimming and J lost 2 bases, with 18 bases between them. The CDR3 has 15 amino acids. CDR3 coding DNA: TGCAGTGCTTCCGTGAGCTTTGGGGGAAACTATGGCTACACCTTC. This sequence encodes CSASVSFGGNYGYTF.

On this clonotype itself: A read error may be the cause here, since a much bigger clone is one base away. This CDR3 is missing its conserved last phenylalanine or tryptophan, likely due to a read error. V usage is TRBV3-1 and J usage is TRBJ1-2; no clear D. This CDR3 is 13 amino acids long. The V end lost 0 bases, the J end lost 6 bases, and 8 bases lay between the germline ends. Germline V gene sequence: CDR1 LGHDT, CDR2 YNNKEL (reference sequence). The CDR3 loop reads CASSQEGMHGYTC. CDR3 sequence (DNA): TGTGCCAGCAGCCAAGAGGGTATGCATGGCTACACCTGC.

This clonotype was counted at least ten times. V gene TRBV12-3 or TRBV12-4 combines with J gene TRBJ1-6, with D unresolved. The V end was cut by 2 bases, the J end by 9 bases, with 11 bases between. The length of the CDR3 is 14 residues. CDR3 nucleotides: TGTGCCAGCAGTTTAACTAATAAAGGTTCACCCCTCCACTTT. Translation: CASSLTNKGSPLHF.

This clonotype appeared many times. The rearrangement joins TRBV7-2 to TRBJ2-7; D possibly corresponds to TRBD2 (7 bases). The CDR3 spans 15 residues. Germline CDR1 and CDR2: SGHTA and FQGNSA. Trimming pared 5 bases from V and 3 bases from J, leaving 17 bases between. The CDR3 here is CASSPYTGRVYEQYF. CDR3 in DNA: TGTGCCAGCAGCCCCTATACAGGGAGGGTCTACGAGCAGTACTTC.

The gene calls are TRBV7-2 and TRBJ1-1; 9 nucleotides match TRBD1. V trimming: 5 bases; J trimming: 0 bases; junction bases outside the gene matches: 10. The CDR3 contains 17 residues. Germline CDR1 reads SGHTA; CDR2 reads FQGNSA. CDR3 sequence: CASSRRTGVTMNTEAFF. As DNA, the CDR3 is TGTGCCAGCAGCCGACGGACAGGGGTAACAATGAACACTGAAGCTTTCTTT.

The rearrangement uses TRBV20-1 and TRBJ2-4, with 7 bases that match TRBD2. The J segment lost 3 bases and the V segment lost 6 bases, leaving 17 bases of the junction unmatched. This CDR3 region has 17 residues. The germline CDR1 and CDR2 sequences are DFQATT and SNEGSKA (reference sequence). CDR3 region: CSATPMGGSHGKNIQYF. The CDR3 bases are TGCAGTGCCACCCCAATGGGAGGGTCGCACGGCAAAAACATTCAGTACTTC.

Turning to this clonotype: At one end the junction does not follow the germline gene, possibly because of a read error. The genes are TRBV18 and TRBJ2-5, with D possibly being TRBD1 (6 bases). Matching the DNA end better, TRBJ2-7 makes the J call doubtful. The CDR3 is made up of 15 amino acids. Germline assignment: CDR1 KGHSH and CDR2 LQKENI. DNA for the CDR3: TGTGCCAGCTCACCCATGGGGCAGGGGTCCTCCGAGCAGTACTTC. As protein: CASSPMGQGSSEQYF.

This clonotype was recorded many times. The rearrangement uses TRBV20-1 and TRBJ2-5, with D unclear. This CDR3 contains 15 residues. From germline, CDR1 is DFQATT and CDR2 SNEGSKA (reference sequence). The V gene lost 0 bases and the J gene lost 1 base, with 12 bases spanning the gap. The CDR3, as DNA: TGCAGTGCTAGAGATCTGGTTGGTGTCCAAGAGACCCAGTACTTC. It is translated as CSARDLVGVQETQYF.

This clonotype was observed a few times. This chain links TRBV2 with TRBJ1-2; possible D gene TRBD1, 5 bases. The CDR3 loop spans 13 amino acids. Trimming shortened V by 4 bases and J by 8 bases, and 14 bases separated the two germline ends. CDR1 SNHLY and CDR2 FYNNEI come from the germline V gene. CDR3 sequence reads: CASSGQNRGGYTF. The CDR3 nucleotides read TGTGCCAGCAGTGGACAGAACAGAGGGGGCTACACCTTC. Using reference TRBV2 and TRBJ1-2 for the parts outside the CDR3, the full variable domain is EPEVTQTPSHQVTQMGQEVILRCVPISNHLYFYWYRQILGQKVEFLVSFYNNEISEKSEIFDDQFSVERPDGSNFTLKIRSTKLEDSAMYFCASSGQNRGGYTFGSGTRLTVV.

This clonotype came up many times. The V and J genes are TRBV9 and TRBJ2-7; 8 bases map to TRBD1. With V trimmed by 4 bases and J by 1 base, 19 bases remained unmatched. This CDR3 region has 19 residues. Looked up from germline, CDR1 is SGDLS and CDR2 is YYNGEE. CDR3 amino acids: CASSPNLLNPGQVSYEQYF. CDR3 in DNA: TGTGCCAGCAGCCCTAATCTTTTAAACCCGGGACAGGTTTCCTACGAGCAGTACTTC. Complete variable domain (other parts from reference TRBV9 and TRBJ2-7): DSGVTQTPKHLITATGQRVTLRCSPRSGDLSVYWYQQSLDQGLQFLIQYYNGEERAKGNILERFSAQQFPDLHSELNLSSLELGDSALYFCASSPNLLNPGQVSYEQYFGPGTRLTVT.

This clonotype was seen only a few times. The gene calls are TRBV25-1 and TRBJ1-2; D unclear. Trimming removed 7 bases from V and 6 bases from J, with 15 bases in between. The CDR3 has 13 amino acids. Germline V lookup: CDR1 MGHDK, CDR2 SYGVNS. CDR3 sequence reads: CASTEGTFDGYTF. CDR3 sequence (DNA): TGTGCCAGCACCGAGGGTACATTTGATGGCTACACCTTC.

This clonotype came up many times. The chain has TRBV27 and TRBJ2-1; D is unclear. Germline V gene lookup returns CDR1 MNHEY and CDR2 SMNVEV (reference sequence). Trimming stripped 6 bases from V and 0 bases from J, with 15 bases between. There are 16 residues in the CDR3. CDR3 amino acids: CASRRRGTSSYNEQFF. The CDR3 DNA sequence: TGTGCCAGCAGACGGAGAGGTACGAGCTCCTACAATGAGCAGTTCTTC.

This clonotype was recorded many times. The V and J genes are TRBV20-1 and TRBJ2-5; D ambiguous. Trimming left V 1 base short and J 2 bases short, with 20 bases between. The CDR3 is 17 amino acids. The germline V gene encodes CDR1 DFQATT and CDR2 SNEGSKA (reference sequence). CDR3 sequence reads: CSARVFSDWRRQETQYF. The CDR3 nucleotides read TGCAGTGCTAGAGTATTTTCGGATTGGCGGCGGCAAGAGACCCAGTACTTC.

This clonotype has a count of ten or more. The chain joins TRBV7-9 to TRBJ1-5; unclear D gene. Trimming left V 0 bases short and J 5 bases short, with 8 bases between. Germline CDR1 reads SEHNR; CDR2 reads FQNEAQ (reference sequence). The CDR3 consists of 14 residues. The CDR3 loop reads CASSLAGLHQPQHF. Written as DNA, the CDR3 is TGTGCCAGCAGCTTAGCAGGACTCCATCAGCCCCAGCATTTT.

The V call is TRBV9, the J call TRBJ2-1; D is perhaps TRBD1 or TRBD2 (5 bases each). The ends were cut back, 6 bases at V and 12 bases at J, with 25 bases in the middle. This CDR3 comprises 15 residues. CDR1 SGDLS and CDR2 YYNGEE come from the germline V gene. The CDR3, as DNA: TGTGCCAGCACTATATGGGGGACGCTGGTCGATGTGCAGTTCTTC. Translated: CASTIWGTLVDVQFF.

The J gene is TRBJ1-2, the V gene TRBV14, with 8 bases aligning to TRBD1. Trimming cost V 1 base and J 5 bases; bases outside gene matches: 9. The V gene's germline CDR1 is SGHDN and CDR2 FVKESK. The CDR3 runs 16 residues. The CDR3 nucleotides are TGTGCCAGCAGCCAAGTCCCGACAGGGGCGTATTATGGCTACACCTTC. It codes for CASSQVPTGAYYGYTF.

Ten or more counts support this clonotype. This chain connects TRBV7-9 to TRBJ2-3, with D unresolved. Germline CDR1 is SEHNR and CDR2 is FQNEAQ (reference sequence). V lost 3 bases to trimming and J lost 5 bases, with 6 bases between them. The CDR3 has 12 residues. CDR3 sequence reads: CASSFSGDTQYF. CDR3 DNA sequence: TGTGCCAGCAGCTTCTCGGGAGATACGCAGTATTTT.

This clonotype showed up many times. J is TRBJ2-5 and V is TRBV7-9, with D perhaps matching TRBD2 (6 bases). This CDR3 is 13 amino acids long. Germline values: CDR1 SEHNR, CDR2 FQNEAQ (reference sequence). The germline V and J ends were trimmed by 6 bases and 7 bases, with 15 bases remaining between them. The chain's CDR3 is CASRRTGLSTQYF. DNA for the CDR3: TGTGCCAGCAGACGTACGGGACTTTCGACCCAGTACTTC.

This sequence joins TRBV5-1 and TRBJ2-4; tentative D call: TRBD2 (5 bases). The J call is uncertain, as TRBJ2-7 better fits the DNA end. Germline loops: CDR1 SGHRS, CDR2 YFSETQ. This CDR3 comprises 16 residues. The chain's CDR3 is CASGPKRGTADYEQYF. As DNA, the CDR3 is TGCGCCAGCGGACCAAAACGGGGAACAGCAGACTACGAGCAGTACTTC.